This TCR beta chain was recovered during a study of control samples from healthy donors and cancer patients (dated by TCRdb to 2020 to 2021). Libraries came from the immunoSEQ multiplex PCR assay. TCRdb mirrors the immuneACCESS table, restricted to in-frame sequences. Some clones are absent from its copies; in checked studies, under half trace to an unresolved V gene, and the reason for the others is unknown. This sample holds 100,000 to 150,000 clones; around 93% were observed only once. The ten biggest clones cover 2% to 2.5% of the sample. The germline V gene supplies CDR1 KGHDR and CDR2 SFDVKD. V loses 4 bases, J loses 7 bases, and the germline ends lie 18 bases apart. The CDR3 holds 15 amino acids from the cysteine to the phenylalanine. Only the CDR3 part of the read is kept: 45 bases, read in frame from the first base. A note on this clone: It has no known antigen specificity. There are no base qualities to consult, and no much larger clone falls within one base.

The specimen sequenced was blood. The sequence was obtained from a woman in her forties or fifties in good health. Recombination linked TRBV24-1 to TRBJ1-2; the D gene remains uncertain. The CDR3 in this case is CATSDQRTTPGGYTF. In nucleotides, the sequence is TGTGCCACCAGTGACCAACGAACCACCCCAGGTGGCTACACCTTC.